These T cell receptor beta chains were read from a single sample in a study of blood T cell repertoires in COVID-19. Some clones are missing from TCRdb's copy, which holds only in-frame ones; the method was immunoSEQ multiplex PCR. The data hold some 130,000 clones, with approximately 88% observed a single time. Sequences were obtained from peripheral blood. These receptor sequences come from a man between 45 and 60 years old with acute or convalescent COVID-19. Each CDR3 is given with its conserved first and last residue. A D gene is named only where the DNA matches it firmly. The size entry is marked missing in some rows and otherwise reads once, few, many or a size class.

-,TRBD1,TRBJ1-5,TRBV28,CASRPEGASNQPQHF,TGTGCCAGCAGACCCGAGGGGGCGAGCAATCAGCCCCAGCATTTT
-,TRBD1,TRBJ1-2,TRBV28,CASSLFGEVGGRGYTF,TGTGCCAGCAGTTTATTTGGAGAAGTAGGGGGCCGCGGCTACACCTTC
-,TRBD1,TRBJ1-1,TRBV13,CASSPGQGRVNTEAFF,TGTGCCAGCAGCCCCGGACAGGGTCGGGTGAACACTGAAGCTTTCTTT
-,TRBD1,TRBJ1-5,TRBV28,CAGSRGQGERPQHF,TGTGCCGGCAGTCGCGGACAGGGGGAACGGCCCCAGCATTTT
-,-,TRBJ1-3,TRBV30,CAWSKTASSGNTIYF,TGTGCCTGGAGTAAGACAGCTAGCTCTGGAAACACCATATATTTT
-,-,TRBJ1-3,TRBV2,CASSADRPTSGNTIYF,TGTGCCAGCAGTGCCGACAGACCTACCTCTGGAAACACCATATATTTT
-,TRBD1,TRBJ1-1,TRBV3-1/TRBV3-2,CASSHGTELVFGTEAFF,TGTGCCAGCAGCCACGGGACAGAGTTAGTGTTTGGCACTGAAGCTTTCTTT
-,TRBD1,TRBJ1-5,TRBV2,CASSSHGTGRRQPQHF,TGTGCCAGCAGTTCCCACGGGACAGGGAGGCGACAGCCCCAGCATTTT
-,-,TRBJ1-2,TRBV12-3/TRBV12-4,CASSPRTDYGYTF,TGTGCCAGCAGTCCCCGGACAGACTATGGCTACACCTTC
-,-,TRBJ1-1,TRBV4-1,CASSRRAGGDGEAFF,TGCGCCAGCAGCCGACGGGCCGGGGGTGACGGTGAAGCTTTCTTT
-,TRBD2,TRBJ2-1,TRBV5-1,CASSLGPREVNEQFF,TGCGCCAGCAGCTTGGGCCCCCGGGAGGTTAATGAGCAGTTCTTC
-,-,TRBJ1-1,TRBV6-6,CASSYPDSEAFF,TGTGCCAGCAGTTACCCAGACAGTGAAGCTTTCTTT
once,TRBD1,TRBJ1-5,TRBV19,CASDDRGPFSNQPQHF,TGTGCCAGTGATGACAGGGGGCCCTTTAGCAATCAGCCCCAGCATTTT
-,-,TRBJ2-2,TRBV7-8,CASKGLRGTGELFF,TGTGCCAGCAAGGGGCTCCGTGGGACCGGGGAGCTGTTTTTT
-,TRBD2,TRBJ2-5,TRBV11-3,CASSPGGLAGGYGETQYF,TGTGCCAGCAGCCCCGGGGGACTAGCGGGGGGCTACGGGGAGACCCAGTACTTC
-,-,TRBJ2-7,TRBV28,CASSGVYEQYF,TGTGCCAGCTCGGGGGTATACGAGCAGTACTTC
-,-,TRBJ1-3,TRBV5-1,CASSTQAGFSGNTIYF,TGCGCCAGCAGCACACAGGCGGGGTTCTCTGGAAACACCATATATTTT
-,TRBD1,TRBJ1-1,TRBV5-1,CASSLTGAREAEAFF,TGCGCCAGCAGCTTGACAGGGGCTAGAGAGGCTGAAGCTTTCTTT
-,TRBD1,TRBJ1-6,TRBV5-1,CASSTGQTDNSPLHF,TGCGCCAGCAGCACGGGACAGACAGATAATTCACCCCTCCACTTT
-,-,TRBJ2-5,TRBV6-1,CASSEEAGARGFGNQETQYF,TGTGCCAGCAGTGAAGAGGCGGGGGCTAGGGGTTTTGGTAATCAAGAGACCCAGTACTTC
few,-,TRBJ1-2,TRBV2,CASSTRVPGYTF,TGTGCCAGCAGTACCAGGGTCCCTGGCTACACCTTC
-,TRBD1,TRBJ1-5,TRBV6-5,CASSGQVNQPQHF,TGTGCCAGCAGCGGACAGGTCAATCAGCCCCAGCATTTT
-,-,TRBJ2-3,TRBV7-2,CASSGGSTDTQYF,TGTGCCAGCAGTGGCGGTAGCACAGATACGCAGTATTTT
-,TRBD1,TRBJ1-4,TRBV19,CASSYGQGDEKLFF,TGTGCCAGTAGTTACGGACAGGGGGATGAAAAACTGTTTTTT
-,TRBD1,TRBJ2-2,TRBV27,CATKRTGGSTGELFF,TGTGCCACCAAAAGGACAGGGGGCTCCACCGGGGAGCTGTTTTTT
-,-,TRBJ2-7,TRBV7-9,CASSPTGSKFYEQYF,TGTGCCAGCAGTCCTACGGGGTCGAAATTCTACGAGCAGTACTTC
-,TRBD2,TRBJ2-1,TRBV5-1,CASSAIPGLAGRDNEQFF,TGCGCCAGCAGCGCCATCCCGGGACTAGCGGGACGCGACAATGAGCAGTTCTTC
-,-,TRBJ2-1,TRBV18,CASSPLTTNEQFF,TGTGCCAGCTCACCACTGACTACCAATGAGCAGTTCTTC
-,TRBD1,TRBJ2-7,TRBV6-1,CASSEYTGASYEQYF,TGTGCCAGCAGTGAATACACAGGGGCCTCCTACGAGCAGTACTTC
-,TRBD2,TRBJ2-5,TRBV2,CASSGAAGEETQYF,TGTGCCAGCAGTGGTGCAGCGGGAGAGGAGACCCAGTACTTC
-,-,TRBJ1-4,TRBV16,CASSQKGGEKLFF,TGTGCCAGCAGCCAAAAGGGAGGTGAAAAACTGTTTTTT
-,-,TRBJ1-3,TRBV7-2,CASSLEGAPSGNTIYF,TGTGCCAGCAGCTTAGAAGGGGCCCCCTCTGGAAACACCATATATTTT
-,-,TRBJ1-1,TRBV4-2,CASSQVSGDMNTEAFF,TGTGCCAGCAGCCAAGTCAGCGGGGACATGAACACTGAAGCTTTCTTT
-,TRBD1,TRBJ1-1,TRBV6-5,CASSQANRGGTEAFF,TGTGCCAGCAGCCAGGCAAACAGGGGTGGTACTGAAGCTTTCTTT
-,TRBD1,TRBJ2-7,TRBV12-3/TRBV12-4,CASSSGGWEQYF,TGTGCCAGCAGTTCAGGGGGCTGGGAGCAGTACTTC
-,-,TRBJ2-6,TRBV5-1,CASTPAASSGANVLTF,TGCGCCAGCACGCCAGCGGCAAGCTCTGGGGCCAACGTCCTGACTTTC
-,-,TRBJ1-6,TRBV5-8,CAGHRVNGNSPLHF,TGTGCCGGTCACAGGGTCAACGGGAATTCACCCCTCCACTTT
-,TRBD1,TRBJ1-1,TRBV5-1,CASSTDQNRGGYTEAFF,TGCGCCAGCAGCACCGATCAAAACAGGGGGGGATACACTGAAGCTTTCTTT
once,TRBD1,TRBJ1-2,TRBV28,CASSLALDRVYGYTF,TGTGCCAGCAGTTTAGCTCTGGACAGGGTCTATGGCTACACCTTC
-,TRBD1,TRBJ2-7,TRBV28,CASSMTGGPVKYF,TGTGCCAGCAGTATGACAGGGGGCCCGGTAAAGTACTTC
few,-,TRBJ1-3,TRBV7-9,CASSLPGLSSGNTIYF,TGTGCCAGCAGCTTACCAGGCCTTTCCTCTGGAAACACCATATATTTT
-,TRBD1,TRBJ1-1,TRBV3-1/TRBV3-2,CASSQALLGQETEAFF,TGTGCCAGCAGCCAAGCACTACTGGGACAGGAGACTGAAGCTTTCTTT
-,TRBD1,TRBJ1-2,TRBV27,CASSRDSNGYGYTF,TGTGCCAGCAGTCGGGACAGTAACGGCTATGGCTACACCTTC
-,TRBD1,TRBJ2-7,TRBV6-6,CASSYFGQGFRHEQYF,TGTGCCAGCAGTTACTTCGGACAGGGCTTTAGACACGAGCAGTACTTC
-,TRBD2,TRBJ2-1,TRBV7-9,CASSLEGGSSYNEQFF,TGTGCCAGCAGCTTAGAGGGCGGGAGCTCCTACAATGAGCAGTTCTTC
-,-,TRBJ2-5,TRBV2,CASSSNTGIQETQYF,TGTGCCAGCAGTTCAAATACAGGGATCCAAGAGACCCAGTACTTC
-,-,TRBJ2-1,TRBV19,CASSASSVSPEQFF,TGTGCCAGTAGTGCTTCTAGCGTAAGTCCTGAGCAGTTCTTC
-,TRBD1,TRBJ1-2,TRBV28,CASSFPSGGNYGYTF,TGTGCCAGCAGTTTTCCCTCAGGGGGTAACTATGGCTACACCTTC
few,TRBD1,TRBJ1-6,TRBV19,CASSIPTGVKRNSPLHF,TGTGCCAGTAGTATTCCTACAGGGGTTAAACGTAATTCACCCCTCCACTTT
-,TRBD1,TRBJ2-7,TRBV28,CASSYMDRGAHEQYF,TGTGCCAGCAGTTACATGGACAGGGGGGCCCACGAGCAGTACTTC
few,TRBD1,TRBJ1-4,TRBV3-1/TRBV3-2,CASSQARMDRDEKLFF,TGTGCCAGCAGCCAAGCCCGTATGGACAGGGATGAAAAACTGTTTTTT
-,-,TRBJ2-2,TRBV6-1,CASSEGGTWSAGELFF,TGTGCCAGCAGTGAAGGGGGGACATGGTCCGCCGGGGAGCTGTTTTTT
-,-,TRBJ2-7,TRBV19,CASSIGGTVSYEQYF,TGTGCCAGTAGTATAGGGGGCACAGTCTCCTACGAGCAGTACTTC
-,TRBD1,TRBJ2-7,TRBV6-1,CASSEGDRGLYEQYF,TGTGCCAGCAGTGAAGGGGACAGGGGGCTCTACGAGCAGTACTTC
-,-,TRBJ2-2,TRBV7-2,CASSRHRTDPNTGELFF,TGTGCCAGCTCCCGCCACAGGACGGACCCCAACACCGGGGAGCTGTTTTTT
-,-,TRBJ2-1,TRBV5-1,CASSSTPGVRPGSYNEQFF,TGCGCCAGCAGCTCCACCCCCGGGGTTCGGCCAGGCTCCTACAATGAGCAGTTCTTC
once,-,TRBJ1-2,TRBV7-9,CASTYMQGTYGYTF,TGTGCCAGCACCTATATGCAGGGCACCTATGGCTACACCTTC
-,TRBD1,TRBJ1-1,TRBV10-3,CAISGDSLNTEAFF,TGTGCCATCAGTGGGGACAGTTTGAACACTGAAGCTTTCTTT
-,TRBD2,TRBJ2-7,TRBV5-5,CASSRGPSGTSYEQYF,TGTGCCAGCAGCCGGGGCCCTAGCGGGACTTCCTACGAGCAGTACTTC
-,TRBD1,TRBJ1-3,TRBV15,CATSSRTGGNTIYF,TGTGCCACCAGCAGCAGGACAGGGGGAAACACCATATATTTT